This T cell receptor (beta chain) was found in a study of graft-versus-host responses after intestinal transplantation. Study findings and constraints: Maximum circulating GvH clone levels tracked with early post-transplant HvG decreases. Present in recipient marrow, GvH clones included some that appeared first in ileum or blood.

The CDR3 runs 14 residues. Trimming took off 3 bases at V and 1 base at J, with 10 bases between the two ends. Germline values: CDR1 SGDLS, CDR2 YYNGEE. Comment on this clone: The antigen is unknown.

TCRdb keeps only in-frame clones here, not all; method: immunoSEQ multiplex PCR. This repertoire shows under 20,000 clones, approximately 95% found once; its top ten account for about 0.83%. This sequence was found in a human patient who received an intestinal transplant, so some T cells may come from the graft donor. The starting material was PBMCs, obtained 23 days after intestinal transplant. The gene calls are TRBV9 and TRBJ2-5, with no clear D. In nucleotides, the CDR3 is TGTGCCAGCAGCGACGGGTTCGCCCAAGAGACCCAGTACTTC. Amino acid sequence: CASSDGFAQETQYF.